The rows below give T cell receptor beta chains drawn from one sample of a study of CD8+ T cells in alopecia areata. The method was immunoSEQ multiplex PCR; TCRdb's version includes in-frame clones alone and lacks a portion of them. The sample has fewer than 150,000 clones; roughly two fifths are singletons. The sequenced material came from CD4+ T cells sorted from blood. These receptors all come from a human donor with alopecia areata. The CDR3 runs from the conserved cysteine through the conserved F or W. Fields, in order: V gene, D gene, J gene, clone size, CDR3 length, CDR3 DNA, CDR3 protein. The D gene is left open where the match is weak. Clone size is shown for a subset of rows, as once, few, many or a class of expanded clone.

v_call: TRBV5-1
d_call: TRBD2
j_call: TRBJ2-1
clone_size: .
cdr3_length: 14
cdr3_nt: TGCGCCAGCAATAGGGGACTAGAATGGAATGAGCAGTTCTTC
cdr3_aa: CASNRGLEWNEQFF

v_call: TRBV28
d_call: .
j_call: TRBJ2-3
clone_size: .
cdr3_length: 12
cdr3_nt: TGTGCCAGCGGGGGGCCTCGGGATACGCAGTATTTT
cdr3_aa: CASGGPRDTQYF

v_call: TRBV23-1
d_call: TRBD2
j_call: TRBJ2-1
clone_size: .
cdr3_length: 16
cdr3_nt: TGCGCCAGCCGCCCCGGACTAGCGGACTCCTACAATGAGCAGTTCTTC
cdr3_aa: CASRPGLADSYNEQFF

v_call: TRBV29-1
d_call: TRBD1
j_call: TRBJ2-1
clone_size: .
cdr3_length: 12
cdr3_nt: TGCAGCCTACGGGACAGCCACAATGAGCAGTTCTTC
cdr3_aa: CSLRDSHNEQFF

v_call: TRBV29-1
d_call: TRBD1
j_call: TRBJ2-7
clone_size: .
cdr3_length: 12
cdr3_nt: TGCAGCGTGGGACAGCTGACCTACGAGCAGTACTTC
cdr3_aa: CSVGQLTYEQYF

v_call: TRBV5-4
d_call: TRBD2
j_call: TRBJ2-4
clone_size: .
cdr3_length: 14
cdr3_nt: TGTGCCAGCAGCTTGAGGGGACTAGTCAACATTCAGTACTTC
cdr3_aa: CASSLRGLVNIQYF

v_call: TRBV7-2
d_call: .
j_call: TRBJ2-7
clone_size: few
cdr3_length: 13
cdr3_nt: TGTGCCAGCAGCTTTGGGACGGCCTACGAGCAGTACTTC
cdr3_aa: CASSFGTAYEQYF

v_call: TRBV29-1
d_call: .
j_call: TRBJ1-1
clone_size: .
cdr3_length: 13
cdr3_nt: TGCAGCGTTAGGAGGGGGACTGTCCCTGAAGCTTTCTTT
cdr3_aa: CSVRRGTVPEAFF

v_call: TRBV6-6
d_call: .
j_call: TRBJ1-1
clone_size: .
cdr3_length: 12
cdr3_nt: TGTGCCAGCAGTTACACGAACACTGAAGCTTTCTTT
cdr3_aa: CASSYTNTEAFF

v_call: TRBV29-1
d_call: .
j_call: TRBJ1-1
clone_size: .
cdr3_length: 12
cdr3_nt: TGCAGCGTGGAAACAAGGCGCACTGAAGCTTTCTTT
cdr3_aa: CSVETRRTEAFF

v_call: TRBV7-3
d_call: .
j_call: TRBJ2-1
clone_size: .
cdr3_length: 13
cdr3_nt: TGTGCCAGCAGTACCGGGACCTTCAATGAGCAGTTCTTC
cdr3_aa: CASSTGTFNEQFF

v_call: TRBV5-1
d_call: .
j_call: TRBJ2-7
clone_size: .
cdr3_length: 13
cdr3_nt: TGCGCCAGCAGCTCAGAGTTTCGCCACGAGCAGTACTTC
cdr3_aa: CASSSEFRHEQYF

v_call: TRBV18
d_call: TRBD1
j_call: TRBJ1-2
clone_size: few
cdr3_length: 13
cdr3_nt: TGTGCCAGCTCATCGGGACAGTACTATGGCTACACCTTC
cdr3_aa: CASSSGQYYGYTF

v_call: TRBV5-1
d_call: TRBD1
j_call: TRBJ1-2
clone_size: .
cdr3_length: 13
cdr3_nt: TGCGCCAGCAGCGCGGGACAGGCCTATGGCTACACCTTC
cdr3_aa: CASSAGQAYGYTF

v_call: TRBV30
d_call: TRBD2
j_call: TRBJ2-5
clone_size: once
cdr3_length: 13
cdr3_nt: TGTGCCTGGAGGACTAGCCGCCGCGGGACCCAGTACTTC
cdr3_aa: CAWRTSRRGTQYF

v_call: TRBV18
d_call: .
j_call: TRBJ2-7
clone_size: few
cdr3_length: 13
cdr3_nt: TGTGCCAGCTCACCCGGGACGAAGGGCGAGCAGTACTTC
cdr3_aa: CASSPGTKGEQYF

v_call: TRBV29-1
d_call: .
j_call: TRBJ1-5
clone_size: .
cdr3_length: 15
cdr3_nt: TGCAGCGTTGAATTCGGTCGAGGTAGCAATCAGCCCCAGCATTTT
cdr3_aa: CSVEFGRGSNQPQHF

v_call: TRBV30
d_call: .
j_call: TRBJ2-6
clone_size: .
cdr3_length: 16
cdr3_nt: TGTGCCTGGAGTGTGGGAATTAGCTCTGGGGCCAACGTCCTGACTTTC
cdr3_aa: CAWSVGISSGANVLTF

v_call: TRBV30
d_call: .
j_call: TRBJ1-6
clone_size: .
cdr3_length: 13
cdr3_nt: TGTGCCTGGACCCACGACGATAATTCACCCCTCCACTTT
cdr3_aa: CAWTHDDNSPLHF

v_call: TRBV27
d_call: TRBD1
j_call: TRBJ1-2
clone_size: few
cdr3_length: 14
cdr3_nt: TGTGCCAGCAGAGGGACAGCCATAAACTATGGCTACACCTTC
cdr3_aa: CASRGTAINYGYTF

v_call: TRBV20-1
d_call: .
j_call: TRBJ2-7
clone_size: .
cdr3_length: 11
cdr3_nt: TGCAGTGCTAACAGGGACTACGAGCAGTACTTC
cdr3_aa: CSANRDYEQYF

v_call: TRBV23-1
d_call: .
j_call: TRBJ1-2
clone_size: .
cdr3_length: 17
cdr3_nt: TGCGCCAGCAGTCAATCGGCGCCCGGAGATGAAAACTATGGCTACACCTTC
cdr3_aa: CASSQSAPGDENYGYTF

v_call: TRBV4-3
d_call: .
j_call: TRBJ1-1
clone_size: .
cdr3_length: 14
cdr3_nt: TGCGCCAGCAGCCAAGGTCGCAGGGGAACTGAAGCTTTCTTT
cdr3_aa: CASSQGRRGTEAFF

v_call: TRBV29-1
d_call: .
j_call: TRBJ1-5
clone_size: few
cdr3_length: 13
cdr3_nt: TGCAGCGTTGAGATCGGCGGCAATCAGCCCCAGCATTTT
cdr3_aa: CSVEIGGNQPQHF

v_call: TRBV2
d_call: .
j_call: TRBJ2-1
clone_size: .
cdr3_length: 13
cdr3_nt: TGTGCCAGCAGCTTGCCTTCTCTCAATGAGCAGTTCTTC
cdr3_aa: CASSLPSLNEQFF

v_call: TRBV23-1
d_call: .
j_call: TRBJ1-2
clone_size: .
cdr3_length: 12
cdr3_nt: TGCGCCACCAAGCAGGGACGCGGTGGCTACACCTTC
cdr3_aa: CATKQGRGGYTF

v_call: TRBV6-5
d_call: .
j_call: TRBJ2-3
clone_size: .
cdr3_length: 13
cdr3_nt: TGTGCCAGCAGTTACCACGGGGTGCATACGCAGTATTTT
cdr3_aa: CASSYHGVHTQYF

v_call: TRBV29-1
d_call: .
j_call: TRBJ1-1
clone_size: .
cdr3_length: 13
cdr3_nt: TGCAGCGTTGAATCCGTAACAGCGCATGAAGCTTTCTTT
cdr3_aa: CSVESVTAHEAFF